This T cell receptor (beta chain) was recovered during a study of shared clonotypes between healthy human individuals (dated by TCRdb to the early 2020s). About the study as a whole: Two women and a few men aged 18 to 49 years were included in the cohort. To increase sequencing depth and limit assay-specific biases, TCR repertoire library preparation and sequencing were carried out by different laboratories using diverse techniques. For each donor, CD4 naive and CD4 memory were each run on three plates, CD8 naive on two plates, and CD8 memory on one plate. Per donor, leukapheresis produced somewhere between about 0.94 and 10 billion PBMCs. Blood TCR repertoires of about 5 healthy adults were deeply sequenced to estimate repertoire size and the extent of clonotype sharing between individuals.

The germline V gene (reference sequence) supplies CDR1 MNHEY and CDR2 SMNVEV. Trimming costs V 7 bases and J 0 bases, and their ends lie 22 bases apart. The CDR3 spans 17 residues, from the cysteine through the phenylalanine. The kept DNA is CDR3 alone, 51 bases in frame from the first base. Overall study outcomes, separate from this receptor: Pairwise subsampling indicated that sequencing depth was expected to affect the degree of clonotype sharing among donors. Naive subsets generally had larger estimated clonotype richness than memory subsets did. Sampling was restricted to blood, and TCR repertoires in tissue are likely to differ from TCR repertoires in blood. Rarefaction of sorted-subset datasets indicated incomplete sequencing despite the large sequencing depth. Roughly 5.2% of naive CD4, roughly 3.5% of naive CD8, 2.3% of memory CD4, and 0.4% of memory CD8 clonotypes were shared across a few donors. Clonotypes shared by all four sorted-subset donors showed higher generation probabilities than non-shared clonotypes. The genetic and exposure-history diversity represented was limited by the small number of donors.

TCR CDR3 regions were amplified from genomic DNA by multiplex PCR using the deep immunoSEQ assay. Genomic DNA extracted from each cell subset was distributed evenly over all wells of several immunoSEQ 96-well plates, and each plate served as one replicate. For sorted subsets, roughly 200 ng of genomic DNA, equivalent to 25,000 to 35,000 T cell genomes, went into each replicate PCR. Purified libraries were measured with a Qubit 3.0 fluorometer, size-checked on a Bioanalyzer 2100, and measured again with the KAPA Library Quantification kit. A separate single-read 150-cycle Illumina NextSeq 550 flow cell was used to sequence each immunoSEQ 96-well plate. The paper's data handling went like this. Because the immunoSEQ output held only junctional sequences and lacked quality scores, the filtering could not match the filtering applied to full-length reads. To assign V/J genes and CDR3, sequences were annotated using PyIR, a Python wrapper for IgBLAST v1.9, with IMGT germline references. Reads were filtered out if the reads had weak V/J assignments (E-value above 1e-6), no CDR3, stop codons, out-of-frame junctions, or ambiguous translated residues. V3J clonotypes were defined as sequences sharing an identical inferred V gene, J gene, and CDR3 amino acid sequence. Percentage overlap between repertoires was calculated by dividing the number of shared unique clonotypes by the size of the smaller repertoire. Richness of each repertoire was evaluated using RTK rarefaction, the Chao1 estimator, and Recon v2.1 estimates of unobserved clonotypes. For all TCRbeta clonotypes obtained by the gDNA method from four donors, generation probabilities were computed with OLGA. What TCRdb holds here is the immuneACCESS table cut down to in-frame rearrangements. Part of the clones is not present; checked against another copy, under half of the missing clones reflect an unresolved V gene, and the others are unexplained. V, J and clone size derive from that table, while D and trimming were established from the DNA sequence. The sample table contains 1.5 million to 2.5 million clones; only one count was recorded for about 95% of them. The top ten hold around 1% of the sample.

Regarding this clone: The antigen it binds to is not known. No base quality information exists; no much larger clone differs at one position.

CD8 naive samples were CD45RO-negative cells positively selected for CCR7, giving a CD45RA+CCR7+ population that excluded TemRA cells. The donors were healthy, HIV-negative adults with no recently reported acute infections or vaccinations. All donors were Caucasian adults living in Nashville, Tennessee, USA. Blood was collected by leukapheresis, and PBMCs were isolated by Ficoll-Histopaque density gradient centrifugation and then cryopreserved in liquid nitrogen vapor phase. Analytical flow cytometry was used to check the purity and quantity of every magnetically sorted T cell population. Genomic DNA was isolated from every sorted fraction and measured by UV absorbance on a Nanodrop 2000c.

This TCR was sampled from a man between 18 and 35 years old in good health. Recombination linked TRBV27 to TRBJ2-7; TRBD1 might be the D gene, on 9 matching bases. The sequenced sample consisted of naive CD8+ T cells sorted from blood. Read against the paper, the sample's cell subset or site label means: CD45RA+CCR7+. The sequenced DNA: TGTGCCAGCACTCATTCGGGGGGGGACAGGGTCTCCTACGAGCAGTACTTC. Its translation is CASTHSGGDRVSYEQYF.